The clone carrying this TCR beta chain occurred a few times. Antigen: not known. The data are from a study of CD8+ T cells in alopecia areata. Once RNA had been extracted, it was reverse transcribed into cDNA to act as the sequencing template. Profiled with immunoSEQ multiplex PCR; TCRdb holds only in-frame clones, not every one. Of 100,000 to 150,000 clones detected, around 45% appear once; the ten largest clones hold over 9.5%. Findings and caveats of the study: Scalp sample data also include resident alphabeta T cells from normal skin. Elevated clonality characterized lesional scalp relative to normal scalp, particularly in alopecia totalis/universalis. Possibly as an HLA-related effect, TCR sharing across patients appeared less clear than in mice.

Sorting separated CD4+ and CD8+ T cells out of PBMCs. This clonotype was sampled from a human donor with alopecia areata. Sequenced sample: NKG2D-low CD8+ T cells sorted from blood.

The DNA of the CDR3 is TGCAGCGTTGACCCAGGGGCGCTGACTATGAACACTGAAGCTTTCTTT. Its translation is CSVDPGALTMNTEAFF. The rearrangement joins TRBV29-1 to TRBJ1-1; maybe TRBD1 (6 bases). The CDR3 has 16 amino acids. The germline V gene has CDR1 SQVTM and CDR2 ANQGSEA. Trimming cost V 3 bases and J 0 bases, with 17 bases left between them. Combining the CDR3 with reference TRBV29-1 and TRBJ1-1 gives the whole variable domain SAVISQKPSRDICQRGTSLTIQCQVDSQVTMMFWYRQQPGQSLTLIATANQGSEATYESGFVIDKFPISRPNLTFSTLTVSNMSPEDSSIYLCSVDPGALTMNTEAFFGQGTRLTVV.